The T cell receptor (beta chain) described here comes from a study of T-cell memory formation after mild COVID-19. Study overall: TCR clusters were mostly confined to one donor each.

TCRdb redid the calling of the 5' RACE reads with MiXCR, one entry per CDR3 protein. The top ten clones hold approximately 8.4% of a sample with under 600,000 distinct CDR3 sequences, 20% to 25% of them seen once. In germline, CDR1 is LGHDT, CDR2 YNNKEL (reference sequence). After removal of 3 bases from V and 3 bases from J, the junction contained 4 bases not matched to a gene. CDR3 length equals 14 residues. In this sample, this clonotype turned up a few times. This clonotype was sampled from an adult woman who had mild COVID-19 (a few samples of this study predate the infection). Cell type and time point are not known. This sequence joins TRBV3-1 and TRBJ2-7, with 8 bases that match TRBD2. Sequenced material: PBMCs or a T cell subset sorted from them (not recorded which). CDR3 bases: TGTGCCAGCAGCCAGAGTAGCGGGGTCTACGAGCAGTACTTC. This translates into CASSQSSGVYEQYF.